The 28 T cell receptor beta chains below come from one sample, sequenced in a study of blood T cell repertoires in COVID-19. TCRdb keeps only in-frame clones here, not all; method: immunoSEQ multiplex PCR. The top ten clones hold around 6.6% of a sample with about 190,000 clones, approximately 91% of them seen once. The sample consisted of peripheral blood. The receptor set was obtained from a man between 35 and 55 years old with acute or convalescent COVID-19.

The chain couples TRBV20-1 to TRBJ2-4, with 7 positions matching TRBD1. CDR3 length: 11 residues. CDR1 and CDR2 (germline): DFQATT, SNEGSKA (reference sequence). Trimming cost V 6 bases and J 6 bases; bases outside gene matches: 2. CDR3 in DNA: TGCAGTGCCAACAGGGGAAACATTCAGTACTTC. This gives the protein CSANRGNIQYF.

This clone was detected once. CDR3 region: CSVPGFADTQYF. CDR3 coding DNA: TGCAGCGTCCCAGGGTTTGCAGATACGCAGTATTTT. The rearrangement uses TRBV29-1 and TRBJ2-3; D is perhaps TRBD1 (5 bases). V was shortened by 6 bases and J by 4 bases, with 11 bases between the two germline ends. Germline lookup yields CDR1 SQVTM and CDR2 ANQGSEA. The CDR3 has 12 residues.

The chain employs TRBV19 and TRBJ2-5, with 8 bases identical to TRBD1. CDR3 length equals 16 residues. V gave up 3 bases and J gave up 5 bases; unmatched junction bases: 11. Germline V gives CDR1 LNHDA, CDR2 SQIVND (reference sequence). The DNA for the CDR3 is TGTGCCAGTAGTATTGGGTCCAGGGGGCATCTCGAGACCCAGTACTTC. As protein: CASSIGSRGHLETQYF.

The chain couples TRBV6-5 to TRBJ2-3; TRBD2 matches 10 bases. CDR1 is MNHEY and CDR2 is SVGAGI in the germline V gene. With V trimmed by 6 bases and J by 0 bases, 3 bases remained unmatched. The CDR3 has 15 residues. The CDR3 bases are TGTGCCAGCAGGCTACTAGCGGGGAGCACAGATACGCAGTATTTT. Amino acid sequence: CASRLLAGSTDTQYF.

V is TRBV28 and J is TRBJ1-5, with D hard to call. The ends were cut back, 4 bases at V and 3 bases at J, with 7 bases in the middle. This CDR3 comprises 13 residues. CDR1 is MDHEN, CDR2 SYDVKM, per germline. In nucleotides, the CDR3 is TGTGCCAGCAGTTGGCAGGTCAATCAGCCCCAGCATTTT. Protein product: CASSWQVNQPQHF.

The chain joins TRBV9 to TRBJ2-1; D is ambiguous. The V end was cut by 4 bases, the J end by 6 bases, with 17 bases between. Germline V gives CDR1 SGDLS, CDR2 YYNGEE. The CDR3 is 15 residues long. The CDR3 spells CASSPAPRIVNEQFF. The DNA for the CDR3 is TGTGCCAGCAGCCCCGCCCCCAGGATAGTCAATGAGCAGTTCTTC. Together with reference TRBV9 and TRBJ2-1, the CDR3 gives the full variable domain: DSGVTQTPKHLITATGQRVTLRCSPRSGDLSVYWYQQSLDQGLQFLIQYYNGEERAKGNILERFSAQQFPDLHSELNLSSLELGDSALYFCASSPAPRIVNEQFFGPGTRLTVL.

The V and J genes are TRBV25-1 and TRBJ2-7; 9 positions agree with TRBD1. In germline, CDR1 is MGHDK, CDR2 SYGVNS. CDR3 size: 15 residues. V lost 1 base, J lost 6 bases, and 7 bases stayed unmatched. CDR3 in DNA: TGTGCCAGCAGTGAATTAGCCGGGACAGGGTCCGAGCAGTACTTC. As protein: CASSELAGTGSEQYF.

The rearrangement joins TRBV4-1 to TRBJ2-5; no firm D call. The germline gives CDR1 MGHRA, CDR2 YSYEKL. V was trimmed by 2 bases and J by 5 bases, leaving 15 bases between them. This CDR3 region has 15 residues. Here the CDR3 reads CASSQTSLEAETQYF. CDR3 bases: TGCGCCAGCAGCCAAACCTCCCTCGAGGCGGAGACCCAGTACTTC.

The rearrangement links TRBV13 to TRBJ1-2, with 7 bases lining up with TRBD1. The CDR3 is 14 amino acids. V was clipped by 1 base and J by 4 bases; unmatched bases: 3. Germline V CDR1 and CDR2: PRHDT, FYEKMQ (reference sequence). CDR3 amino acids: CASSLEGGSYGYTF. CDR3 DNA sequence: TGTGCCAGCAGCTTAGAAGGGGGCAGCTATGGCTACACCTTC.

The chain employs TRBV7-9 and TRBJ2-1, with 9 bases that match TRBD2. The CDR3 contains 17 residues. Germline CDR1 SEHNR, CDR2 FQNEAQ (reference sequence). V trimming: 2 bases; J trimming: 5 bases; junction bases outside the gene matches: 10. CDR3 region: CASSLRGRTSANNEQFF. The DNA of the CDR3 is TGTGCCAGCAGCTTAAGAGGTAGGACTAGCGCTAACAATGAGCAGTTCTTC.

The chain joins TRBV19 to TRBJ2-3; 11 nucleotides agree with TRBD2. Trimming at V came to 2 bases and at J to 4 bases, leaving 8 bases not matched to a gene. CDR1 is LNHDA, CDR2 SQIVND, per germline (reference sequence). CDR3 length: 17 amino acids. CDR3 in DNA: TGTGCCAGTAGTATATTAGCGGGGGGGCGAGGGGCAGATACGCAGTATTTT. Encoded protein: CASSILAGGRGADTQYF.

The DNA for the CDR3 is TGTGCCAGCAGGACCTGGACAGGGGAGAACACTGAAGCTTTCTTT. It translates to CASRTWTGENTEAFF. The J gene is TRBJ1-1, the V gene TRBV6-5, with TRBD1 matching 9 bases. Trimming removed 6 bases from V and 1 base from J; junction bases left unmatched: 6. Germline loops: CDR1 MNHEY, CDR2 SVGAGI. CDR3 length: 15 residues.

The chain combines TRBV11-2 with TRBJ1-1; D is unresolved. CDR3 length: 15 residues. Germline V gives CDR1 SGHAT, CDR2 FQNNGV. V was trimmed by 7 bases and J by 0 bases, leaving 15 bases between them. The CDR3 loop reads CASTTLPTMNTEAFF. The CDR3 bases are TGTGCCAGCACCACCCTCCCTACGATGAACACTGAAGCTTTCTTT.

The rearrangement joins TRBV3-1 (or the pseudogene TRBV3-2) to TRBJ2-7, with TRBD1 as a possible D gene (6 bases). This CDR3 is 15 amino acids long. The germline V and J ends were trimmed by 1 base and 2 bases, with 12 bases remaining between them. Germline-derived CDR1 and CDR2 are LGHDT and YNNKEL (reference sequence). CDR3 nucleotide sequence: TGTGCCAGCAGCCAAGCCCCAGGGGCTCCCTACGAGCAGTACTTC. As protein: CASSQAPGAPYEQYF.

The rearrangement uses TRBV2 and TRBJ2-3; the D is unclear. Germline CDR1 is SNHLY and CDR2 is FYNNEI. This CDR3 spans 14 amino acids. V lost 2 bases, J lost 4 bases, and 10 bases lay in between. The CDR3 DNA reads TGTGCCAGCAGTGAACTAGGAGTCGCAGATACGCAGTATTTT. Translated, it gives CASSELGVADTQYF. Full variable domain (missing parts from reference TRBV2 and TRBJ2-3): EPEVTQTPSHQVTQMGQEVILRCVPISNHLYFYWYRQILGQKVEFLVSFYNNEISEKSEIFDDQFSVERPDGSNFTLKIRSTKLEDSAMYFCASSELGVADTQYFGPGTRLTVL.

This clone showed up just a few times. The chain carries TRBV11-1 and TRBJ1-1; TRBD1 might be the D (5 bases). In germline, CDR1 is SGHAT, CDR2 FQDESV (reference sequence). The CDR3 runs 13 residues. V lost 1 base and J 5 bases, leaving 8 bases between the germline ends. This CDR3 is CASSLVGDTEAFF. In nucleotides, the CDR3 is TGTGCCAGCAGCTTAGTAGGGGATACTGAAGCTTTCTTT.

The chain couples TRBV18 to TRBJ1-2, with 8 bases identical to TRBD1. CDR3 length equals 14 residues. Per germline, CDR1 KGHSH and CDR2 LQKENI. Trimming removed 8 bases from V and 7 bases from J; junction bases left unmatched: 12. In nucleotides, the CDR3 is TGTGCCAGCACCCGGGACAGGCTTGTCTCTGGCTACACCTTC. Residues: CASTRDRLVSGYTF.

The V and J genes are TRBV28 and TRBJ1-1; 10 nucleotides agree with TRBD1. Germline V lookup: CDR1 MDHEN, CDR2 SYDVKM. The V segment lost 2 bases and the J segment 1 base; nucleotides outside the gene matches: 10. The CDR3 covers 18 residues. Here the CDR3 DNA reads TGTGCCAGCAGTTTAATCTTTGCGGGACAGGGGACGAACACTGAAGCTTTCTTT. Residues: CASSLIFAGQGTNTEAFF.

V and J are TRBV6-2 or TRBV6-3 and TRBJ2-1; D is unclear. V was pared by 5 bases and J by 3 bases, with 14 bases between. The length of the CDR3 is 15 residues. Per germline, CDR1 MNHEY and CDR2 SVGEGT. The DNA for the CDR3 is TGTGCCAGCAGTCTCACCCCAGTGGTCTACAATGAGCAGTTCTTC. This sequence encodes CASSLTPVVYNEQFF.

The V and J genes are TRBV2 and TRBJ1-5; 11 bases agree with TRBD1. The germline CDR1 and CDR2 sequences are SNHLY and FYNNEI. This CDR3 has 14 residues. V lost 7 bases and J lost 6; bases outside the gene matches: 5. The CDR3 loop is CASTGQGDFQPQHF. The CDR3 DNA follows: TGTGCCAGCACGGGACAGGGGGACTTTCAGCCCCAGCATTTT. The complete variable domain, with remaining parts taken from reference TRBV2 and TRBJ1-5, reads EPEVTQTPSHQVTQMGQEVILRCVPISNHLYFYWYRQILGQKVEFLVSFYNNEISEKSEIFDDQFSVERPDGSNFTLKIRSTKLEDSAMYFCASTGQGDFQPQHFGDGTRLSIL.

The chain carries TRBV25-1 and TRBJ2-7; weak D call: TRBD1 (6 bases). This CDR3 has 12 amino acids. Germline CDR1 and CDR2: MGHDK and SYGVNS. CDR3 DNA sequence: TGTGCTTCAGGGGTTTCAGCCTACGAGCAGTACTTC. This translates into CASGVSAYEQYF.

The chain recombines TRBV12-3 or TRBV12-4 with TRBJ2-7; D perhaps matches TRBD1 (5 bases). The CDR3 is made up of 13 amino acids. The V end lost 2 bases, the J end lost 5 bases, and 10 bases lay between the germline ends. The CDR3 region is CASSLRGRNEQYF. For the CDR3, the DNA is TGTGCCAGCAGTTTAAGGGGAAGGAACGAGCAGTACTTC.

The chain joins TRBV19 to TRBJ1-4, with 10 bases lining up with TRBD1. Germline CDR1 reads LNHDA; CDR2 reads SQIVND (reference sequence). V dropped 3 bases and J dropped 8; count of bases not matched to a gene: 6. The CDR3 runs 15 residues. CDR3 protein: CASSMSGTGVEKLFF. For the CDR3, the DNA is TGTGCCAGTAGTATGAGTGGGACAGGGGTGGAAAAACTGTTTTTT.

The chain carries TRBV7-9 and TRBJ2-7; a possible D gene is TRBD1 (7 bases). The CDR3 is made up of 16 amino acids. Germline V gene lookup returns CDR1 SEHNR and CDR2 FQNEAQ (reference sequence). V lost 5 bases and J 4 bases, leaving 21 bases between the germline ends. CDR3 loop: CASSPEGRGAGYEQYF. The DNA of the CDR3 is TGTGCCAGCAGCCCGGAGGGCAGGGGGGCAGGGTACGAGCAGTACTTC.

The J gene is TRBJ1-6, the V gene TRBV19, with TRBD1 matching 7 bases. Germline V gene data show CDR1 as LNHDA and CDR2 as SQIVND (reference sequence). This CDR3 comprises 16 residues. The trim removed 5 bases at V and 8 bases at J, leaving 12 bases unmatched. For the CDR3, the DNA is TGTGCCAGTAGTGGCGACGGGACAGCATCATATTCACCCCTCCACTTT. Residues: CASSGDGTASYSPLHF.

This chain joins TRBV29-1 and TRBJ2-6; 9 bases map to TRBD2. The CDR3 sequence is 20 residues long. The V segment lost 1 base and the J segment 3 bases; nucleotides outside the gene matches: 16. Germline CDR1 and CDR2: SQVTM and ANQGSEA. The CDR3 sequence is CSVEAIPSGEALLGANVLTF. The DNA of the CDR3 is TGCAGCGTTGAAGCGATCCCTAGCGGGGAGGCCTTGCTTGGGGCCAACGTCCTGACTTTC.

The V and J genes are TRBV19 and TRBJ2-1; 10 bases are shared with TRBD1. The germline V gene encodes CDR1 LNHDA and CDR2 SQIVND (reference sequence). V trimming: 6 bases; J trimming: 7 bases; junction bases outside the gene matches: 3. The CDR3 spans 13 residues. The DNA for the CDR3 is TGTGCCAGTAGGGGACAGGGGTGGAATGAGCAGTTCTTC. As protein: CASRGQGWNEQFF.

The chain links TRBV7-9 to TRBJ1-2, with D uncertain. The ends were cut back, 1 base at V and 1 base at J, with 7 bases in the middle. Looked up from germline, CDR1 is SEHNR and CDR2 is FQNEAQ (reference sequence). The CDR3 has 14 residues. The CDR3 loop reads CASSLGGSNYGYTF. As DNA, the CDR3 is TGTGCCAGCAGCTTAGGAGGCAGTAACTATGGCTACACCTTC.